This TCR beta chain stems from a study of blood T cell repertoires in COVID-19. Study at large: COVID-19 samples from acute and convalescent phases originated in the United States, Italy and Spain. Sources were T cells, B-cell-depleted T cells, or PBMCs; the material itself was cDNA or gDNA.

Source study methods: Amplified reference gene primers provided the basis for estimating nucleated cell counts. The protocol was immunoSEQ multiplex PCR, while the TCRdb copy is restricted to in-frame clones and leaves out a portion. That table furnishes V, J and clone size, whereas the DNA furnished D and trimming. Found here are about 82,000 clones, around 81% of them singletons; the top ten hold over 15%. CDR1 and CDR2 (germline): SGHRS, YFSETQ. V was pared by 3 bases and J by 4 bases, with 10 bases of the junction left unmatched. The CDR3 is made up of 16 amino acids. The material sequenced was peripheral blood. The TCR originated in a man older than 75 with active or convalescent COVID-19. This rearrangement joins TRBV5-1 to TRBJ2-3, with 8 bases that match TRBD2. CDR3 protein: CASSYLIAGSSDTQYF. The CDR3 DNA reads as TGCGCCAGCAGCTACTTAATAGCGGGGAGCTCAGATACGCAGTATTTT. Full variable domain (missing parts from reference TRBV5-1 and TRBJ2-3): KAGVTQTPRYLIKTRGQQVTLSCSPISGHRSVSWYQQTPGQGLQFLFEYFSETQRNKGNFPGRFSGRQFSNSRSEMNVSTLELGDSALYLCASSYLIAGSSDTQYFGPGTRLTVL.